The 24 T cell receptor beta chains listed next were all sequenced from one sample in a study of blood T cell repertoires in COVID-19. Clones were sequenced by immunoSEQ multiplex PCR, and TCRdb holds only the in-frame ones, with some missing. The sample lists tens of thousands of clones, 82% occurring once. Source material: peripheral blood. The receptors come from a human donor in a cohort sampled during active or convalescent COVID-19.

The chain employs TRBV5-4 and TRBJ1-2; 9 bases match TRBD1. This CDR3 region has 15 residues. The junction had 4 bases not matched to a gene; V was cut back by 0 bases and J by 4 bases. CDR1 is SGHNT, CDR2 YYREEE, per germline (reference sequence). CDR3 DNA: TGTGCCAGCAGCTTGGCGTTGGACAGGGGCTATGGCTACACCTTC. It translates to CASSLALDRGYGYTF.

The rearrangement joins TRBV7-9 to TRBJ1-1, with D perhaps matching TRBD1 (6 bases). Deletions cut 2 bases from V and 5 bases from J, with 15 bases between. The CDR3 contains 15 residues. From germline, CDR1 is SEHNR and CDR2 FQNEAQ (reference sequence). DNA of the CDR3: TGTGCCAGCAGCTTATCCCACAGGGTGCCTACTGAAGCTTTCTTT. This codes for CASSLSHRVPTEAFF. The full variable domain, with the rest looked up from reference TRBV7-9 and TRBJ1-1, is DTGVSQNPRHKITKRGQNVTFRCDPISEHNRLYWYRQTLGQGPEFLTYFQNEAQLEKSRLLSDRFSAERPKGSFSTLEIQRTEQGDSAMYLCASSLSHRVPTEAFFGQGTRLTVV.

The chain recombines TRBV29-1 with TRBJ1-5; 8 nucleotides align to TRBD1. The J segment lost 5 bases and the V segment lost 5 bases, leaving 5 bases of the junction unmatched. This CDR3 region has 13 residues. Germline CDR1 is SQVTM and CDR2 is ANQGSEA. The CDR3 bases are TGCAGCGTTTCCGGGACAGGTGATCAGCCCCAGCATTTT. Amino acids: CSVSGTGDQPQHF.

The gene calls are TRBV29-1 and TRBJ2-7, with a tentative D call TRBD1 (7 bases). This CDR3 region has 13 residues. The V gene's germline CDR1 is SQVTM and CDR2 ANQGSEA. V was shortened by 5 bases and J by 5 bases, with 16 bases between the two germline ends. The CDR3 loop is CSVHRGGWDEQYF. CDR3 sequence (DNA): TGCAGCGTTCACAGGGGAGGTTGGGACGAGCAGTACTTC.

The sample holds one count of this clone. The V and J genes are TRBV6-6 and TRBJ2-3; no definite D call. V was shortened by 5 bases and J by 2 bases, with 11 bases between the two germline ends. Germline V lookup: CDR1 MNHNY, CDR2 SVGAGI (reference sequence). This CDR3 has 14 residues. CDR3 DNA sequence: TGTGCCAGCAGTACCACCGGGTACACAGATACGCAGTATTTT. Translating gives CASSTTGYTDTQYF.

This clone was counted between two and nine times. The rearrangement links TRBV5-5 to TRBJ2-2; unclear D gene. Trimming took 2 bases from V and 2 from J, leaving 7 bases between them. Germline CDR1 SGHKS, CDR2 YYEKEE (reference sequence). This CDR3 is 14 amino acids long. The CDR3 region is CASSFAGNTGELFF. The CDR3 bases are TGTGCCAGCAGCTTTGCAGGCAACACCGGGGAGCTGTTTTTT.

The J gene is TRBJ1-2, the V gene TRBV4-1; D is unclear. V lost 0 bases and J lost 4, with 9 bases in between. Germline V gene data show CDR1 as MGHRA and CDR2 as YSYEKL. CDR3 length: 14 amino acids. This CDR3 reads CASSQESQSYGYTF. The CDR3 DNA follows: TGCGCCAGCAGCCAAGAAAGTCAGTCCTATGGCTACACCTTC.

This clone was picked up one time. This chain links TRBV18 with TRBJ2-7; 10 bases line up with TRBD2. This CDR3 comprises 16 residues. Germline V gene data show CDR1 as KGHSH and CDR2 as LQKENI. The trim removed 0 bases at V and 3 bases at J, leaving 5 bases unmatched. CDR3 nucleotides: TGTGCCAGCTCACCACCCTTAGCGGGGGGACTCTACGAGCAGTACTTC. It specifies CASSPPLAGGLYEQYF. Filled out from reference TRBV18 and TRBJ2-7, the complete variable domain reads NAGVMQNPRHLVRRRGQEARLRCSPMKGHSHVYWYRQLPEEGLKFMVYLQKENIIDESGMPKERFSAEFPKEGPSILRIQQVVRGDSAAYFCASSPPLAGGLYEQYFGPGTRLTVT.

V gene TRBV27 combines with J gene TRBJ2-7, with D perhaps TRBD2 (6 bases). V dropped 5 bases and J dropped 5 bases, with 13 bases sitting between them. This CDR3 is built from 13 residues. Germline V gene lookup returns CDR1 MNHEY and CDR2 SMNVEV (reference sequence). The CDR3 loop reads CASSRSSAHEQYF. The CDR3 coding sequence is TGTGCCAGCAGTAGATCTAGCGCCCACGAGCAGTACTTC.

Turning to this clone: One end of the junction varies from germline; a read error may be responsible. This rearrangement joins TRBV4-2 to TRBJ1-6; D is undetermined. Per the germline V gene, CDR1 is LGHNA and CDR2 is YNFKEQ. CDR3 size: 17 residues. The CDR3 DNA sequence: TGTGCCAGCAGCCTCGACCTAGACGCCACTTTTAATTCCCCCCTCCACTTT. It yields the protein CASSLDLDATFNSPLHF.

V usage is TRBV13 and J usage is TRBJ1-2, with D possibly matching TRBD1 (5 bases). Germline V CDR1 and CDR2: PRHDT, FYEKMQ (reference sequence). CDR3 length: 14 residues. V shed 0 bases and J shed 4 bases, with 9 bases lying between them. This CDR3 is CASSLGSGGYGYTF. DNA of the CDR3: TGTGCCAGCAGCTTAGGTTCCGGGGGCTATGGCTACACCTTC.

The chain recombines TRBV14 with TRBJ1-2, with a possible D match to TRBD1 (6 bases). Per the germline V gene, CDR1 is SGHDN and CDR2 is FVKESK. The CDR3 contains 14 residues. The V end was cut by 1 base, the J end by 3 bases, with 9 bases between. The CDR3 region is CASSQVPGDYGYTF. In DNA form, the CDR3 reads TGTGCCAGCAGCCAAGTCCCAGGGGACTATGGCTACACCTTC.

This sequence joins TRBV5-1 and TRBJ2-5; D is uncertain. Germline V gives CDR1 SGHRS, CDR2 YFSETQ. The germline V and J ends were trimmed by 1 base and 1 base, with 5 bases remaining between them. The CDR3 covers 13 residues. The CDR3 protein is CASSLYGQETQYF. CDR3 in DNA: TGCGCCAGCAGCTTGTACGGCCAAGAGACCCAGTACTTC.

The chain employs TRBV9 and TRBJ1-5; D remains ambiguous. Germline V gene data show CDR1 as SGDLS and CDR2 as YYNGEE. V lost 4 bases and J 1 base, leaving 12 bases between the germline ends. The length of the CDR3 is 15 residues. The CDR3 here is CASSPRDNSNQPQHF. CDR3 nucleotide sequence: TGTGCCAGCAGCCCGAGAGACAACAGCAATCAGCCCCAGCATTTT.

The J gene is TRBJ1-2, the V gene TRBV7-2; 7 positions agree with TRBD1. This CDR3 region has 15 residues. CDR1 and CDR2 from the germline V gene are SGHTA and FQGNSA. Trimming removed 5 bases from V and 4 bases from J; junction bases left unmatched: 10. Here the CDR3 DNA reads TGTGCCAGCAGCCAGGGGGGACAGCCCTTCTATGGCTACACCTTC. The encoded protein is CASSQGGQPFYGYTF.

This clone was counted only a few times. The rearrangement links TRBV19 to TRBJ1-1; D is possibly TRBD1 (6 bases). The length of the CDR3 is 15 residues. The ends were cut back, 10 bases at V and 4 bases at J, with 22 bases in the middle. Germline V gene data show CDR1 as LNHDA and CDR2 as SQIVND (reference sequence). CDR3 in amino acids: CATLWGLGASTEAFF. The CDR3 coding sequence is TGTGCCACCCTGTGGGGATTGGGGGCGAGCACTGAAGCTTTCTTT.

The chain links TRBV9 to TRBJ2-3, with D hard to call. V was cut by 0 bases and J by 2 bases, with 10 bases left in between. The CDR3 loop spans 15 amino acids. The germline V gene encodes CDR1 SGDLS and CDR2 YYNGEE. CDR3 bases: TGTGCCAGCAGCGTAGCTCGGGTAATCACAGATACGCAGTATTTT. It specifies CASSVARVITDTQYF. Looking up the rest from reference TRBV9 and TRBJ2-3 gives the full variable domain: DSGVTQTPKHLITATGQRVTLRCSPRSGDLSVYWYQQSLDQGLQFLIQYYNGEERAKGNILERFSAQQFPDLHSELNLSSLELGDSALYFCASSVARVITDTQYFGPGTRLTVL.

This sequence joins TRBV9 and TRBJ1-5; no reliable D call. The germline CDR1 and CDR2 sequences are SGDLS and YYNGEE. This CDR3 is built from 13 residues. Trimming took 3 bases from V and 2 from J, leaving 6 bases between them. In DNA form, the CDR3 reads TGTGCCAGCAGCGCGGTTGGCAATCAGCCCCAGCATTTT. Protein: CASSAVGNQPQHF.

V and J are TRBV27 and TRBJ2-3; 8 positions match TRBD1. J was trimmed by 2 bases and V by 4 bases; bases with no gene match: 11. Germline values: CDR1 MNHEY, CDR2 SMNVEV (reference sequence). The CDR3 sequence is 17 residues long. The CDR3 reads CASSWGPGTGTTDTQYF. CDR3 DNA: TGTGCCAGCAGTTGGGGCCCCGGGACAGGCACCACAGATACGCAGTATTTT.

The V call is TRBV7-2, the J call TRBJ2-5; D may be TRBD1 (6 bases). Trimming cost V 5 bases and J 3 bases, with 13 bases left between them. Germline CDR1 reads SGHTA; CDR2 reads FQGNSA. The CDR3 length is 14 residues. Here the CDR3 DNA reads TGTGCCAGCAGCCATACAGGGTTGGAAGAGACCCAGTACTTC. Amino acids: CASSHTGLEETQYF. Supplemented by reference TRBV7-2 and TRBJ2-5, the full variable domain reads GAGVSQSPSNKVTEKGKDVELRCDPISGHTALYWYRQSLGQGLEFLIYFQGNSAPDKSGLPSDRFSAERTGGSVSTLTIQRTQQEDSAVYLCASSHTGLEETQYFGPGTRLLVL.

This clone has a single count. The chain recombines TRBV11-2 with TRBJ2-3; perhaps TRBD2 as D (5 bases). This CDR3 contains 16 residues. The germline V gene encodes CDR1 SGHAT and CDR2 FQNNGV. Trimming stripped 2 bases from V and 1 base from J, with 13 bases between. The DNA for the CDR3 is TGTGCCAGCAGCTTACGCGGGTTGAGGGGCACAGATACGCAGTATTTT. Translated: CASSLRGLRGTDTQYF.

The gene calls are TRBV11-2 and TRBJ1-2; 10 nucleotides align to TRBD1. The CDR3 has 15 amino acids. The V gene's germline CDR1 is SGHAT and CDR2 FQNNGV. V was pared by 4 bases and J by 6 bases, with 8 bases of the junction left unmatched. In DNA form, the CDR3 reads TGTGCCAGCAGCTCGGGACAGGGGACGATACATGGCTACACCTTC. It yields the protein CASSSGQGTIHGYTF.

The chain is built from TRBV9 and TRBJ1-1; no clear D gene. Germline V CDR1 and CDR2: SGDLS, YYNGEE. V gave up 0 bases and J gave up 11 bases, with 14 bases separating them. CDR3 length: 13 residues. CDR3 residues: CASSVEGGGSAFF. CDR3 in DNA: TGTGCCAGCAGCGTAGAGGGTGGAGGGTCTGCTTTCTTT.

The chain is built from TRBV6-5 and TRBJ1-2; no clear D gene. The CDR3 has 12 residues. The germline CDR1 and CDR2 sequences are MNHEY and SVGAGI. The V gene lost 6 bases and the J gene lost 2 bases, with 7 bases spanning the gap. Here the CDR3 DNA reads TGTGCCAGCAGCCGGGAGAACTATGGCTACACCTTC. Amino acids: CASSRENYGYTF.